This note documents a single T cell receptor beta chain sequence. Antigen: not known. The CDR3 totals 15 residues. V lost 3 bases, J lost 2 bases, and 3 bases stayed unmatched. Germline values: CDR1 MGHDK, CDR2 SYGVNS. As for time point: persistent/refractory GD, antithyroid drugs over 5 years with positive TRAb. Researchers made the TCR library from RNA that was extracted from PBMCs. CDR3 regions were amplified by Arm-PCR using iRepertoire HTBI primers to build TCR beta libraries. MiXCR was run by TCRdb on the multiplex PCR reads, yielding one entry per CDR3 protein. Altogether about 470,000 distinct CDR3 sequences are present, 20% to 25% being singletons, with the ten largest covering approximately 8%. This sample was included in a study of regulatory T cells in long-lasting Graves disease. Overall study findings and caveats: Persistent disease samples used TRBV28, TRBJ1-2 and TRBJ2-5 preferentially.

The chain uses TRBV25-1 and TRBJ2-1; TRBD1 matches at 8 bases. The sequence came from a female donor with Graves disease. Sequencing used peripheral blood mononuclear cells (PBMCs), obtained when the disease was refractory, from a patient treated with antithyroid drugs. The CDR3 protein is CASSDPGQAYNEQFF. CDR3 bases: TGTGCCAGCAGTGACCCGGGACAGGCCTACAATGAGCAGTTCTTC.